The 2 T cell receptor beta chains in this list originate from one sample, sequenced in a study of CD8 T cells in cerebrospinal fluid in Alzheimer's disease. TCRdb reprocessed the 10x single-cell sequencing reads, keeping one entry per CDR3 protein, no DNA. The specimen's table records 600 to 750 distinct CDR3 sequences. The sequencing input was cerebrospinal fluid. These receptors all come from a human donor in good health.

This clonotype registers medium-sized by frequency. V is TRBV27 and J is TRBJ1-1; as DNA is missing, the TRBD1 call by TCRdb cannot be tested. The CDR3 sequence is 13 residues long. From germline, CDR1 is MNHEY and CDR2 SMNVEV (reference sequence). The CDR3 reads CASRISTGTEAFF.

This clonotype counts as medium-sized by frequency. This rearrangement joins TRBV5-1 to TRBJ2-7; with no DNA, the TCRdb D assignment of TRBD1 cannot be verified. CDR1 is SGHRS and CDR2 is YFSETQ in the germline V gene. The CDR3 covers 15 residues. The CDR3 region is CASSLEGTGGLEQYF.